The 4 T cell receptor beta chains presented below share a single source sample, sequenced in a study of blood T cell repertoires in COVID-19. Method: immunoSEQ multiplex PCR; TCRdb's copy keeps in-frame clones and lacks some. The sample holds approximately 180,000 clones, roughly 79% seen once. The sequenced material came from peripheral blood. These receptors came from a woman between 70 and 85 years old with acute or convalescent COVID-19.

This clone appeared a single time. The chain uses TRBV7-3 and TRBJ2-7; the D gene is possibly TRBD2 (5 bases). The CDR3 is 12 amino acids. Germline V gene sequence: CDR1 SGHTA, CDR2 FQGTGA. Deletions cut 5 bases from V and 7 bases from J, with 12 bases between. This chain's CDR3 is CASSPGRGEQYF. The DNA for the CDR3 is TGTGCCAGCAGCCCTGGGAGAGGGGAGCAGTACTTC.

The rearrangement links TRBV18 to TRBJ2-7; a weak D match, TRBD2 (7 bases). CDR3 length: 20 residues. Per germline, CDR1 KGHSH and CDR2 LQKENI. With 5 bases removed from V and 0 bases from J, the gap between germline ends came to 29 bases. CDR3 DNA: TGTGCCAGCTCATGGGGGGGCGTACGGCCAGAATCCTCGAGCTCCTACGAGCAGTACTTC. Amino acid sequence: CASSWGGVRPESSSSYEQYF. The complete variable domain, with remaining parts taken from reference TRBV18 and TRBJ2-7, reads NAGVMQNPRHLVRRRGQEARLRCSPMKGHSHVYWYRQLPEEGLKFMVYLQKENIIDESGMPKERFSAEFPKEGPSILRIQQVVRGDSAAYFCASSWGGVRPESSSSYEQYFGPGTRLTVT.

This sequence joins TRBV6-5 and TRBJ1-2; TRBD1 matches at 7 bases. From germline, CDR1 is MNHEY and CDR2 SVGAGI. The CDR3 length is 16 residues. Trimming took 0 bases from V and 4 from J; bases not matched to a gene: 8. The CDR3 DNA follows: TGTGCCAGCAGTTACTCCTCTTACAGGGGTGTCTATGGCTACACCTTC. Translation: CASSYSSYRGVYGYTF.

The V gene is TRBV7-3, the J gene TRBJ2-1; D is undetermined. This CDR3 region has 16 residues. Germline CDR1 is SGHTA and CDR2 is FQGTGA. V was shortened by 5 bases and J by 2 bases, with 16 bases between the two germline ends. In DNA form, the CDR3 reads TGTGCCAGCAGCGAAGATAGCACTACGCCCTACAATGAGCAGTTCTTC. This translates into CASSEDSTTPYNEQFF.